These T cell receptor beta chains were read from a single sample in a study of T cell responses to AZD1222 COVID-19 vaccine. Clones were sequenced by immunoSEQ multiplex PCR, and TCRdb holds only the in-frame ones, with some missing. The data show approximately 160,000 clones, approximately 90% seen once. The sequencing here drew on peripheral blood, taken on day 0 of MenACWY control vaccination. The receptor source for this set is an adult in good health. The CDR3 runs from the conserved cysteine through the conserved F or W. The order of the fields is CDR3 length, clone size, V gene, J gene, D gene, CDR3 protein, CDR3 DNA. D genes are given only for firm matches. Some rows have no size entry. The others give once, few or many, or a class for an expanded clone.

CDR3 length: 11; clone size: -; V gene: TRBV2; J gene: TRBJ2-3; D gene: -; CDR3 protein: CASSYTDTQYF; CDR3 DNA: TGTGCCAGCAGCTACACAGATACGCAGTATTTT
CDR3 length: 14; clone size: few; V gene: TRBV7-3; J gene: TRBJ1-1; D gene: -; CDR3 protein: CASSRGPQNTEAFF; CDR3 DNA: TGTGCCAGCAGCCGGGGACCGCAGAACACTGAAGCTTTCTTT
CDR3 length: 16; clone size: -; V gene: TRBV18; J gene: TRBJ1-5; D gene: -; CDR3 protein: CASSPLGRVDNQPQHF; CDR3 DNA: TGTGCCAGCTCACCCCTGGGCAGGGTGGACAATCAGCCCCAGCATTTT
CDR3 length: 12; clone size: -; V gene: TRBV5-4; J gene: TRBJ1-1; D gene: TRBD1; CDR3 protein: CASSQSGGYAFF; CDR3 DNA: TGTGCCAGCAGCCAATCAGGGGGCTACGCTTTCTTT
CDR3 length: 15; clone size: -; V gene: TRBV4-1; J gene: TRBJ1-5; D gene: -; CDR3 protein: CASSQDNGARQPQHF; CDR3 DNA: TGCGCCAGCAGCCAAGATAACGGGGCTAGGCAGCCCCAGCATTTT
CDR3 length: 14; clone size: -; V gene: TRBV7-2; J gene: TRBJ2-7; D gene: TRBD1; CDR3 protein: CASSPDRVRYEQYF; CDR3 DNA: TGTGCCAGCAGCCCGGACAGGGTACGGTACGAGCAGTACTTC
CDR3 length: 16; clone size: -; V gene: TRBV6-2/TRBV6-3; J gene: TRBJ2-7; D gene: -; CDR3 protein: CASSYSSREITYEQYF; CDR3 DNA: TGTGCCAGCAGTTACTCGTCCAGGGAGATTACCTACGAGCAGTACTTC
CDR3 length: 14; clone size: -; V gene: TRBV4-3; J gene: TRBJ2-7; D gene: TRBD2; CDR3 protein: CASSFQREGYEQYF; CDR3 DNA: TGCGCCAGCAGCTTCCAGCGGGAGGGGTACGAGCAGTACTTC
CDR3 length: 13; clone size: -; V gene: TRBV6-6; J gene: TRBJ1-1; D gene: -; CDR3 protein: CANRASRATEAFF; CDR3 DNA: TGTGCCAACAGAGCATCGCGAGCCACTGAAGCTTTCTTT
CDR3 length: 12; clone size: -; V gene: TRBV10-3; J gene: TRBJ1-2; D gene: -; CDR3 protein: CAISPGMYGYTF; CDR3 DNA: TGTGCCATCAGCCCGGGCATGTATGGCTACACCTTC
CDR3 length: 18; clone size: -; V gene: TRBV21-1; J gene: TRBJ1-2; D gene: -; CDR3 protein: CASSKALFPGQANYGYTF; CDR3 DNA: TGTGCCAGCAGCAAAGCGCTTTTTCCGGGACAGGCGAACTATGGCTACACCTTC
CDR3 length: 15; clone size: once; V gene: TRBV18; J gene: TRBJ2-4; D gene: TRBD1; CDR3 protein: CASSALSQGDSIQYF; CDR3 DNA: TGTGCCAGCTCAGCACTCTCCCAGGGGGATTCTATTCAGTACTTC
CDR3 length: 14; clone size: -; V gene: TRBV2; J gene: TRBJ2-3; D gene: -; CDR3 protein: CASSERLSTDTQYF; CDR3 DNA: TGTGCCAGCAGTGAACGGCTCAGCACAGATACGCAGTATTTT
CDR3 length: 14; clone size: -; V gene: TRBV29-1; J gene: TRBJ1-2; D gene: -; CDR3 protein: CSTIDTGRDYGYTF; CDR3 DNA: TGCAGCACGATCGATACAGGGCGGGACTATGGCTACACCTTC
CDR3 length: 13; clone size: -; V gene: TRBV30; J gene: TRBJ2-7; D gene: -; CDR3 protein: CAWSVQLSYEQYF; CDR3 DNA: TGTGCCTGGAGTGTACAACTTTCCTACGAGCAGTACTTC
CDR3 length: 15; clone size: -; V gene: TRBV5-1; J gene: TRBJ1-5; D gene: -; CDR3 protein: CASSLGDISNQPQHF; CDR3 DNA: TGCGCCAGCAGCTTGGGTGATATTAGCAATCAGCCCCAGCATTTT
CDR3 length: 15; clone size: -; V gene: TRBV7-3; J gene: TRBJ1-1; D gene: -; CDR3 protein: CASSALRRDRTEAFF; CDR3 DNA: TGTGCCAGCAGCGCCCTCCGTAGGGATCGTACTGAAGCTTTCTTT
CDR3 length: 14; clone size: -; V gene: TRBV9; J gene: TRBJ2-7; D gene: -; CDR3 protein: CASSAGDITYEQYF; CDR3 DNA: TGTGCCAGCAGCGCGGGAGACATTACCTACGAGCAGTACTTC
CDR3 length: 18; clone size: -; V gene: TRBV10-3; J gene: TRBJ2-1; D gene: TRBD2; CDR3 protein: CAISLPPTSGEFDGEQFF; CDR3 DNA: TGTGCCATCAGTCTGCCCCCTACTAGCGGGGAGTTTGACGGTGAGCAGTTCTTC
CDR3 length: 16; clone size: -; V gene: TRBV9; J gene: TRBJ2-1; D gene: -; CDR3 protein: CASSISTVKSYNEQFF; CDR3 DNA: TGTGCCAGCAGCATCTCGACTGTAAAGTCCTACAATGAGCAGTTCTTC
CDR3 length: 12; clone size: -; V gene: TRBV6-5; J gene: TRBJ1-1; D gene: -; CDR3 protein: CASRYREFEAFF; CDR3 DNA: TGTGCCAGCAGATACCGGGAATTTGAAGCTTTCTTT
CDR3 length: 14; clone size: -; V gene: TRBV5-1; J gene: TRBJ1-5; D gene: -; CDR3 protein: CASSLDTSNQPQHF; CDR3 DNA: TGCGCCAGCAGCTTGGACACTAGCAATCAGCCCCAGCATTTT
CDR3 length: 15; clone size: -; V gene: TRBV6-6; J gene: TRBJ2-3; D gene: TRBD2; CDR3 protein: CASSYWTRGTDTQYF; CDR3 DNA: TGTGCCAGCAGTTACTGGACTAGAGGTACAGATACGCAGTATTTT
CDR3 length: 13; clone size: -; V gene: TRBV19; J gene: TRBJ1-1; D gene: -; CDR3 protein: CASSIAREAEAFF; CDR3 DNA: TGTGCCAGTAGTATAGCCCGGGAGGCTGAAGCTTTCTTT
CDR3 length: 12; clone size: -; V gene: TRBV11-3; J gene: TRBJ1-2; D gene: -; CDR3 protein: CASSLELGGYTF; CDR3 DNA: TGTGCCAGCAGCTTAGAATTGGGCGGCTACACCTTC
CDR3 length: 17; clone size: -; V gene: TRBV5-1; J gene: TRBJ2-1; D gene: TRBD1; CDR3 protein: CASSLGGQGALGYEQFF; CDR3 DNA: TGCGCCAGCAGCTTGGGAGGACAGGGGGCGCTTGGCTATGAGCAGTTCTTC
CDR3 length: 17; clone size: -; V gene: TRBV2; J gene: TRBJ1-1; D gene: TRBD1; CDR3 protein: CASSEGPKGTGDTEAFF; CDR3 DNA: TGTGCCAGCAGTGAGGGACCCAAAGGGACAGGGGATACTGAAGCTTTCTTT
CDR3 length: 14; clone size: -; V gene: TRBV18; J gene: TRBJ1-5; D gene: -; CDR3 protein: CASSFAGADQPQHF; CDR3 DNA: TGTGCCAGCTCATTTGCAGGGGCCGATCAGCCCCAGCATTTT
CDR3 length: 14; clone size: -; V gene: TRBV5-6; J gene: TRBJ1-6; D gene: -; CDR3 protein: CASSLGPVNSPLHF; CDR3 DNA: TGTGCCAGCAGCTTAGGACCGGTTAATTCACCCCTCCACTTT
CDR3 length: 14; clone size: -; V gene: TRBV27; J gene: TRBJ1-1; D gene: -; CDR3 protein: CASTSQGMNTEAFF; CDR3 DNA: TGTGCCAGCACATCGCAGGGCATGAACACTGAAGCTTTCTTT
CDR3 length: 17; clone size: -; V gene: TRBV7-9; J gene: TRBJ2-3; D gene: TRBD2; CDR3 protein: CASSPTSGGLDTDTQYF; CDR3 DNA: TGTGCCAGCAGCCCGACTAGCGGGGGGCTAGACACAGATACGCAGTATTTT
CDR3 length: 12; clone size: -; V gene: TRBV2; J gene: TRBJ2-1; D gene: -; CDR3 protein: CASREQNNEQFF; CDR3 DNA: TGTGCCAGCAGGGAACAAAACAATGAGCAGTTCTTC
CDR3 length: 14; clone size: -; V gene: TRBV5-5; J gene: TRBJ1-2; D gene: -; CDR3 protein: CASSPTGTSYGYTF; CDR3 DNA: TGTGCCAGCAGCCCAACCGGGACTAGCTATGGCTACACCTTC
CDR3 length: 15; clone size: once; V gene: TRBV6-2/TRBV6-3; J gene: TRBJ1-1; D gene: TRBD1; CDR3 protein: CASSSDRVRITEAFF; CDR3 DNA: TGTGCCAGCAGCTCGGACAGGGTTCGGATCACTGAAGCTTTCTTT
CDR3 length: 13; clone size: -; V gene: TRBV4-3; J gene: TRBJ2-2; D gene: -; CDR3 protein: CASSAQGTGELFF; CDR3 DNA: TGCGCCAGCAGCGCCCAGGGAACCGGGGAGCTGTTTTTT
CDR3 length: 15; clone size: -; V gene: TRBV5-4; J gene: TRBJ1-2; D gene: -; CDR3 protein: CASSPLAPGVGGYTF; CDR3 DNA: TGTGCCAGCAGCCCCCTTGCGCCTGGAGTCGGGGGCTACACCTTC
CDR3 length: 15; clone size: -; V gene: TRBV28; J gene: TRBJ2-7; D gene: -; CDR3 protein: CASSFYRGDSYEQYF; CDR3 DNA: TGTGCCAGCAGTTTCTATAGGGGGGACTCCTACGAGCAGTACTTC
CDR3 length: 16; clone size: -; V gene: TRBV6-2/TRBV6-3; J gene: TRBJ1-1; D gene: -; CDR3 protein: CASSYSTGLRNTEAFF; CDR3 DNA: TGTGCCAGCAGTTACTCGACAGGCCTGAGGAACACTGAAGCTTTCTTT
CDR3 length: 14; clone size: -; V gene: TRBV19; J gene: TRBJ2-2; D gene: -; CDR3 protein: CASREGRDTGELFF; CDR3 DNA: TGTGCCAGTAGGGAGGGAAGAGACACCGGGGAGCTGTTTTTT
CDR3 length: 15; clone size: -; V gene: TRBV11-3; J gene: TRBJ2-7; D gene: -; CDR3 protein: CASSLGPGRAYEQYF; CDR3 DNA: TGTGCCAGCAGCTTAGGTCCTGGGCGGGCCTACGAGCAGTACTTC
CDR3 length: 12; clone size: -; V gene: TRBV29-1; J gene: TRBJ1-1; D gene: -; CDR3 protein: CSVGGSNTEAFF; CDR3 DNA: TGCAGCGTTGGAGGCTCGAACACTGAAGCTTTCTTT
CDR3 length: 13; clone size: -; V gene: TRBV27; J gene: TRBJ2-7; D gene: -; CDR3 protein: CASSGTRSPEQYF; CDR3 DNA: TGTGCCAGCAGTGGGACAAGGAGTCCCGAGCAGTACTTC
CDR3 length: 14; clone size: -; V gene: TRBV5-1; J gene: TRBJ1-4; D gene: -; CDR3 protein: CASSLGQEHEKLFF; CDR3 DNA: TGCGCCAGCAGCTTGGGCCAGGAACACGAAAAACTGTTTTTT
CDR3 length: 13; clone size: -; V gene: TRBV15; J gene: TRBJ1-2; D gene: -; CDR3 protein: CATSRARTYGYTF; CDR3 DNA: TGTGCCACCAGCAGAGCTAGGACTTATGGCTACACCTTC
CDR3 length: 13; clone size: once; V gene: TRBV18; J gene: TRBJ1-5; D gene: -; CDR3 protein: CASSPPGNQPQHF; CDR3 DNA: TGTGCCAGCTCACCACCAGGCAATCAGCCCCAGCATTTT
CDR3 length: 12; clone size: -; V gene: TRBV12-3/TRBV12-4; J gene: TRBJ1-1; D gene: -; CDR3 protein: CASSFPAGEAFF; CDR3 DNA: TGTGCCAGCAGTTTCCCGGCAGGGGAGGCTTTCTTT
CDR3 length: 13; clone size: -; V gene: TRBV19; J gene: TRBJ2-5; D gene: -; CDR3 protein: CASSMGPIETQYF; CDR3 DNA: TGTGCCAGTAGTATGGGACCCATAGAGACCCAGTACTTC
CDR3 length: 17; clone size: -; V gene: TRBV10-3; J gene: TRBJ2-3; D gene: TRBD2; CDR3 protein: CAIRRGTSGISVDTQYF; CDR3 DNA: TGTGCCATCAGGAGGGGGACTAGCGGGATCTCAGTGGATACGCAGTATTTT
CDR3 length: 14; clone size: few; V gene: TRBV7-9; J gene: TRBJ2-7; D gene: -; CDR3 protein: CASSKGRLSNEQYF; CDR3 DNA: TGTGCCAGCAGTAAGGGCAGGTTAAGCAACGAGCAGTACTTC